Listed below are T cell receptor beta chains from one sample, sequenced in a study of blood T cell repertoires in COVID-19. Sequenced by immunoSEQ multiplex PCR; TCRdb stores in-frame clones only, minus some. Among 310,000 or so clones listed, around 90% were seen once. The sequencing input was peripheral blood. These receptors came from a woman between 45 and 65 years old who had recovered from COVID-19. The CDR3 runs from the conserved cysteine through the conserved F or W. Each record gives: V gene, D gene, clone size, CDR3 protein. A D gene is named only where the DNA matches it firmly. Where a row states a size, it is once, few, many or the class of an expanded clone; other rows omit it.

v_call: TRBV9
d_call: TRBD2
clone_size: once
cdr3_aa: CASSVTSGADTQYF

v_call: TRBV9
d_call: TRBD2
clone_size: .
cdr3_aa: CASSVVGWAGDNEQFF

v_call: TRBV4-3
d_call: TRBD2
clone_size: .
cdr3_aa: CASSQGGGLKNIQYF

v_call: TRBV30
d_call: TRBD1
clone_size: .
cdr3_aa: CAWSPPTGISAPLHF

v_call: TRBV7-8
d_call: .
clone_size: .
cdr3_aa: CASSLSMEAGAFF

v_call: TRBV27
d_call: TRBD1
clone_size: .
cdr3_aa: CASKRPGQGTRGYTF

v_call: TRBV28
d_call: .
clone_size: .
cdr3_aa: CASNPSGGGGETQYF

v_call: TRBV6-5
d_call: .
clone_size: few
cdr3_aa: CASRSTGRNTETFF

v_call: TRBV28
d_call: .
clone_size: .
cdr3_aa: CASSAGMEWQFF

v_call: TRBV4-2
d_call: TRBD1
clone_size: .
cdr3_aa: CASSQESTGGMRHF

v_call: TRBV6-2/TRBV6-3
d_call: .
clone_size: .
cdr3_aa: CASSYSRGKYGYTF

v_call: TRBV5-1
d_call: TRBD1
clone_size: .
cdr3_aa: CASSPFGQGAGELFF

v_call: TRBV5-4
d_call: TRBD2
clone_size: .
cdr3_aa: CASSPWTSGMADTQYF

v_call: TRBV5-1
d_call: .
clone_size: .
cdr3_aa: CASSTLASSGTDTQYF

v_call: TRBV6-5
d_call: TRBD2
clone_size: .
cdr3_aa: CASSLGLAGLGEQFF

v_call: TRBV5-8
d_call: .
clone_size: .
cdr3_aa: CASSLIAATGYTF

v_call: TRBV28
d_call: .
clone_size: .
cdr3_aa: CASSPGGGALVDGYTF

v_call: TRBV27
d_call: .
clone_size: .
cdr3_aa: CASSLRQSRSNEQFF

v_call: TRBV15
d_call: .
clone_size: .
cdr3_aa: CATSRLLMNTEAFF

v_call: TRBV7-2
d_call: TRBD1
clone_size: .
cdr3_aa: CASSASRGTGGYEQYF

v_call: TRBV18
d_call: .
clone_size: .
cdr3_aa: CASSPPSNYEQYF

v_call: TRBV30
d_call: TRBD1
clone_size: .
cdr3_aa: CAWARGLGTEAFF

v_call: TRBV7-9
d_call: .
clone_size: .
cdr3_aa: CASSSSSVPSSYNEQFF

v_call: TRBV5-4
d_call: TRBD1
clone_size: .
cdr3_aa: CATGQESSYNSPLHF

v_call: TRBV5-1
d_call: TRBD2
clone_size: .
cdr3_aa: CASSLEASGGEQFF

v_call: TRBV19
d_call: .
clone_size: .
cdr3_aa: CASSLVLHSGNTIYF

v_call: TRBV5-6
d_call: TRBD1
clone_size: .
cdr3_aa: CASGQGASDTQYF